This T cell receptor beta chain was sequenced during a study of cytomegalovirus exposure and HLA in healthy donors. Study as a whole: Drawn from HLA-typed donors, tens of millions of unique TCRs were held in an early data release.

The PCR used 60 Vbeta and 13 Jbeta primers. TCRdb keeps only in-frame clones here, not all; method: immunoSEQ multiplex PCR. The sample has around 150,000 clones, over 60% seen once; the top ten hold 2.5% to 3.5%. Regarding this clone: Its matching antigen is unknown.

The CDR3 is 14 residues long. CDR1 SGHTS and CDR2 YDEGEE come from the germline V gene. After removal of 0 bases from V and 2 bases from J, the junction contained 0 bases not matched to a gene. Study-wide points: Later on, a genetic analysis was performed. It linked a missense variant in DCLRE1C with V- and J-gene trimming of TCR beta. Reportedly, cytomegalovirus status was diagnosed with high sensitivity and specificity.

While unrecorded immune exposures were likely, the donors were nominally healthy when sampled. The chain links TRBV5-8 to TRBJ2-5; 8 positions match TRBD1. Input material: PBMCs. The sequence came from a male donor in good health and CMV-seronegative. DNA of the CDR3: TGTGCCAGCAGCTTGGGACAGGGGCAAGAGACCCAGTACTTC. It yields the protein CASSLGQGQETQYF. The full variable domain, with the rest looked up from reference TRBV5-8 and TRBJ2-5, is EAGVTQSPTHLIKTRGQQATLRCSPISGHTSVYWYQQALGLGLQFLLWYDEGEERNRGNFPPRFSGRQFPNYSSELNVNALELEDSALYLCASSLGQGQETQYFGPGTRLLVL.